These T cell receptor beta chains were read from a single sample in a study of cytomegalovirus exposure and HLA in healthy donors. Clones were read by immunoSEQ multiplex PCR, and TCRdb kept only the in-frame ones, dropping some. The repertoire includes about 160,000 clones, roughly 80% of them detected once, and roughly 4.2% sits in the top ten. The specimen sequenced was PBMCs. The receptor set was obtained from a man aged 35-49 years in good health and CMV-seronegative. CDR3s include the opening cysteine and the closing phenylalanine or tryptophan. A D gene is named only where the DNA matches it firmly. Size values are once, few and many counts, or a class for expanded clones, and some rows have none.

D	V	size	J	DNA	CDR3
TRBD1	TRBV2	NA	TRBJ1-1	TGTGCCAGCAGGTCGGGACAGGGGACTAACACTGAAGCTTTCTTT	CASRSGQGTNTEAFF
NA	TRBV11-2	NA	TRBJ1-1	TGTGCCAGCAGCCCGACTCTCGCTGAAGCTTTCTTT	CASSPTLAEAFF
NA	TRBV28	NA	TRBJ1-6	TGTGCCAGCGGCGCAAGCTCGGGTAATTCACCCCTCCACTTT	CASGASSGNSPLHF
TRBD2	TRBV30	NA	TRBJ2-5	TGTGCCTGGAGTGGCCTAAGCGGGGTTGAGCAGTACTTC	CAWSGLSGVEQYF
TRBD2	TRBV15	NA	TRBJ2-1	TGTGCCACCAGCAGAGATAGGCAGCGGGGGACCTACAATGAGCAGTTCTTC	CATSRDRQRGTYNEQFF
NA	TRBV5-6	NA	TRBJ1-3	TGTGCCAGCAGCTTCGGTCAGGCTGGAAACACCATATATTTT	CASSFGQAGNTIYF
NA	TRBV27	NA	TRBJ1-2	TGTGCCAGCAGTCCTGGTTCCGACAGTTTCTCACGTCGTGGCTACACCTTC	CASSPGSDSFSRRGYTF
TRBD1	TRBV6-5	NA	TRBJ2-7	TGTGCCAGCAGTAAACCGGGACAGGGGGTCGAGCAGTACTTC	CASSKPGQGVEQYF
TRBD1	TRBV6-5	NA	TRBJ2-7	TGTGCCAGCAGTTACTCGACGGGACAGGCTTCCTACGAGCAGTACTTC	CASSYSTGQASYEQYF
TRBD2	TRBV28	NA	TRBJ2-5	TGTGCCAGCAGTCGATTAGCGGGCCAAGAGACCCAGTACTTC	CASSRLAGQETQYF
TRBD2	TRBV6-5	NA	TRBJ2-7	TGTGCCAGCAGTTCTGGGAGGGTTCCGACAAGCTACGAGCAGTACTTC	CASSSGRVPTSYEQYF
NA	TRBV6-1	NA	TRBJ1-1	TGTGCCAGCACCCGACAGTCGAACACTGAAGCTTTCTTT	CASTRQSNTEAFF
NA	TRBV7-9	few	TRBJ2-7	TGTGCCAGCAGCTTCCCAGGGCGAAGGCCCTACGAGCAGTACTTC	CASSFPGRRPYEQYF
TRBD2	TRBV7-3	once	TRBJ2-3	TGTGCCAGCAGCTTCCAGCGGGGGGGGTCACGAGATACGCAGTATTTT	CASSFQRGGSRDTQYF
TRBD2	TRBV6-8	NA	TRBJ2-2	TGTGCCAGCAGTCCACTACCCGGGGGGGCTGGCACCGGGGAGCTGTTTTTT	CASSPLPGGAGTGELFF
TRBD1	TRBV5-1	NA	TRBJ2-7	TGCGCCAGCAGCTTGCCCCAGGGGGAATCCGACGAGCAGTACTTC	CASSLPQGESDEQYF
TRBD1	TRBV19	NA	TRBJ1-1	TGTGCCAGTAGTATCTATAACAGGGGTCTCCCTGCTGAAGCTTTCTTT	CASSIYNRGLPAEAFF
NA	TRBV21-1	NA	TRBJ2-5	NA	CASSKGVGTGIYEQYF
NA	TRBV5-1	NA	TRBJ2-7	TGCGCCAGCAGCTTGCATGGGGGCGCCTTGAGCGAGCAGTACTTC	CASSLHGGALSEQYF
TRBD2	TRBV19	NA	TRBJ2-1	TGTGCCAGTGGGGGGGGTATGATTGATGAGCAGTTCTTC	CASGGGMIDEQFF
TRBD1	TRBV5-1	NA	TRBJ2-7	TGCGCCAGCAGCTGGAATACCGGGACAGGCCCGGAGGAGCAGTACTTC	CASSWNTGTGPEEQYF
NA	TRBV28	NA	TRBJ2-3	TGTGCCACCTTCCGGGAGACTAGCACAGATACGCAGTATTTT	CATFRETSTDTQYF
NA	TRBV16	NA	TRBJ1-1	TGTGCCAGCAGCCAATCTGCGGGCCCCGGTGAGGCTTTCTTT	CASSQSAGPGEAFF
NA	TRBV28	NA	TRBJ2-7	TGTGCCAGCAGTACCCCGGACAGTCACTACGAGCAGTACTTC	CASSTPDSHYEQYF
NA	TRBV9	NA	TRBJ1-2	TGTGCCAGCAGCGGGACACCCAACTATGGCTACACCTTC	CASSGTPNYGYTF
TRBD2	TRBV9	NA	TRBJ2-3	TGTGCCAGCAGCCAGACTAGCGCGGGAGATACGCAGTATTTT	CASSQTSAGDTQYF
NA	TRBV23-1	NA	TRBJ2-5	TGCGCCAGCAGTCAATCATTTCAGGGGAGGGTTAAGACCCAGTACTTC	CASSQSFQGRVKTQYF
TRBD1	TRBV7-9	NA	TRBJ2-5	TGTGCCAGCAGCTCGGGACAGGGAGCCAGGACCCAGTACTTC	CASSSGQGARTQYF
NA	TRBV20-1	NA	TRBJ2-7	TGCAGTGCTAGATCCGGAGGTGCCCAGTACTTC	CSARSGGAQYF
NA	TRBV7-9	NA	TRBJ1-6	TGTGCCAGCAGCTTAGGGGGGGGTGACTCACCCCTCCACTTT	CASSLGGGDSPLHF
NA	TRBV6-4	NA	TRBJ1-6	TGTGCCAGCAGTGAATGGGGGGGCACTTCGCTAACACCTTCACCCCTCCACTTT	CASSEWGGTSLTPSPLHF
TRBD2	TRBV5-3	NA	TRBJ2-1	TGTGCCAGAAGCGCTTCAGCGGGGGGGCCCGCGAGCTCCTACAATGAGCAGTTCTTC	CARSASAGGPASSYNEQFF
TRBD1	TRBV6-5	NA	TRBJ1-1	TGTGCCAGCAGTGTCACAGGGGGCCGAGCTTTCTTT	CASSVTGGRAFF
NA	TRBV6-5	NA	TRBJ1-2	TGTGCCAGCAGTGAAGGCGGGGGGGGCTACACCTTC	CASSEGGGGYTF
TRBD1	TRBV7-8	once	TRBJ2-2	TGTGCCAGCAGCCCCAGACAGGGCGAGAACACCGGGGAGCTGTTTTTT	CASSPRQGENTGELFF
TRBD1	TRBV5-6	few	TRBJ1-6	TGTGCCAGCAGCTTGGATGTGACAGGGAGTTCACCCCTCCACTTT	CASSLDVTGSSPLHF
NA	TRBV19	NA	TRBJ1-5	TGTGCCAGTAGTATGGCCCCTAGACGGGAGCGCAATCAGCCCCAGCATTTT	CASSMAPRRERNQPQHF
TRBD1	TRBV5-6	NA	TRBJ2-7	TGTGCCAGCAGCACCTGGACAGGGAACTATTACGAGCAGTACTTC	CASSTWTGNYYEQYF
NA	TRBV7-2	NA	TRBJ1-6	TGTGCCAGCAGCTTAGTACAGTTAGCGTCACCCCTCCACTTT	CASSLVQLASPLHF
NA	TRBV2	NA	TRBJ1-2	TGTGCCAGCAGTCCGGCGGGGGGCTACACCTTC	CASSPAGGYTF
TRBD1	TRBV5-1	NA	TRBJ2-5	TGCGCCAGCAGCAGGACAGGGGAAGAGACCCAGTACTTC	CASSRTGEETQYF
NA	TRBV6-4	few	TRBJ2-7	TGTGCCAGCAGTGACTTGGAACAGGGTCTCTACGAGCAGTACTTC	CASSDLEQGLYEQYF
TRBD1	TRBV27	NA	TRBJ2-1	TGTGCCAGCAGTTTCGCCGGACAGGGCCACAATGAGCAGTTCTTC	CASSFAGQGHNEQFF
TRBD2	TRBV9	few	TRBJ2-1	TGTGCCAGCAGCGTAGGTTCGCGGGGGGGAAACAATGAGCAGTTCTTC	CASSVGSRGGNNEQFF